These T cell receptor beta chains were read from a single sample in a study of monozygotic twins with inflammatory bowel disease. TCRdb re-called the 5' RACE reads; every CDR3 protein appears as one record, without DNA. The sample includes approximately 420,000 distinct CDR3 sequences. The sequencing input was blood. The source of these receptors is a human donor with ulcerative colitis or Crohn's disease, or a healthy co-twin of an affected twin (not recorded which). The CDR3 runs from the conserved cysteine through the conserved F or W.

CDR3 protein,J gene,V gene,CDR3 length
CASSQASAGELFF,TRBJ2-2,TRBV3-1,13
CASSPSGTSGMDTQYF,TRBJ2-3,TRBV18,16
CSARDVTGIRDYSYEQYF,TRBJ2-7,TRBV20-1,18
CSASTSGSGDEQFF,TRBJ2-1,TRBV20-1,14
CASSYGPPGQAFF,TRBJ1-1,TRBV12-3/TRBV12-4,13
CASSEDSHNSPLHF,TRBJ1-6,TRBV5-1,14
CSARDPPNQPQHF,TRBJ1-5,TRBV20-1,13
CASSPSGGPRGTQYF,TRBJ2-5,TRBV7-7,15
CASSLGLAGAEVQETQYF,TRBJ2-5,TRBV10-1,18
CASSLGRGANIQYF,TRBJ2-4,TRBV11-1,14
CSALPKGVNTEAFF,TRBJ1-1,TRBV20-1,14
CASSSSGGALNEQFF,TRBJ2-1,TRBV27,15
CASSGSRGTSTDTQYF,TRBJ2-3,TRBV28,16
CATSSLYGYTF,TRBJ1-2,TRBV15,11
CASRAGRLNSPLHF,TRBJ1-6,TRBV5-4,14
CASSLYSLNTGELFF,TRBJ2-2,TRBV28,15
CASSPPGSYNSPLHF,TRBJ1-6,TRBV7-9,15
CSVEEDGFNQPQHF,TRBJ1-5,TRBV29-1,14
CASSRGQGAKNIQYF,TRBJ2-4,TRBV7-2,15
CASQTANEKLFF,TRBJ1-4,TRBV6-1,12
CASGDPGSIGNTIYF,TRBJ1-3,TRBV7-3,15
CSARDIRQAYSNQPQHF,TRBJ1-5,TRBV20-1,17
CASYGLGTGELFF,TRBJ2-2,TRBV25-1,13
CASSQMATNEKLFF,TRBJ1-4,TRBV5-5,14
CSASSVQRAPYEQYF,TRBJ2-7,TRBV20-1,15
CATSRPGETQYF,TRBJ2-5,TRBV15,12
CAISGRGTSGGHEQFF,TRBJ2-1,TRBV10-3,16
CASSLVGRVNQPQHF,TRBJ1-5,TRBV12-3/TRBV12-4,15
CASTPGGPGELFF,TRBJ2-2,TRBV5-1,13
CASSGTTATEAFF,TRBJ1-1,TRBV5-1,13
CASSLPGEAKNIQYF,TRBJ2-4,TRBV7-9,15
CASSQSGGRSEKLFF,TRBJ1-4,TRBV27,15
CSATRRATNEKLFF,TRBJ1-4,TRBV20-1,14
CASSLDGGMNTGELFF,TRBJ2-2,TRBV5-4,16
CASRRGREAFF,TRBJ1-1,TRBV7-9,11
CASSTATTDTQYF,TRBJ2-3,TRBV5-4,13
CASSLPGQGITGELFF,TRBJ2-2,TRBV5-1,16
CASSLGISPTDTQYF,TRBJ2-3,TRBV5-4,15
CATSSRDRAEKLFF,TRBJ1-4,TRBV15,14
CASSPERAEAFF,TRBJ1-1,TRBV7-9,12
CSATTGTYNEQFF,TRBJ2-1,TRBV29-1,13
CSVEGLTNEQFF,TRBJ2-1,TRBV29-1,12
CSVVTGLPEAFF,TRBJ1-1,TRBV29-1,12
CASRRYPGQTREDTQYF,TRBJ2-3,TRBV28,17
CARSHSGVTYNEQFF,TRBJ2-1,TRBV5-3,15
CAWSVILQSLNYGYTF,TRBJ1-2,TRBV30,16